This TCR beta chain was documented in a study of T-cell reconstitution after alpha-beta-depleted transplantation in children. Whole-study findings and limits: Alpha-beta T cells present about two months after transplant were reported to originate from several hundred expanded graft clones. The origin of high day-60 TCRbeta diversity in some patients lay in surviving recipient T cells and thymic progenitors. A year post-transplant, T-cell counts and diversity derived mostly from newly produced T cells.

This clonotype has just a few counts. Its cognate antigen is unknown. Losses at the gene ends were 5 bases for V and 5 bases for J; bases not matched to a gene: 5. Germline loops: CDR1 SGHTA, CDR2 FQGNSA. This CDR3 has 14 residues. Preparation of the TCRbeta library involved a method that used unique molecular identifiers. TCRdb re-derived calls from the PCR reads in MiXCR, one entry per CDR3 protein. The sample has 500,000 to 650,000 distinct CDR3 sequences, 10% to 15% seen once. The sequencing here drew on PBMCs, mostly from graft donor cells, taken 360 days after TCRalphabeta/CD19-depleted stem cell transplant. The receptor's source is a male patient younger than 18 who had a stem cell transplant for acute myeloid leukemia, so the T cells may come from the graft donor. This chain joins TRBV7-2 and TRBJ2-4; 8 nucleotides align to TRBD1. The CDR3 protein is CASSSDRGQNIQYF. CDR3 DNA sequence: TGTGCCAGCAGCAGTGACAGGGGCCAAAACATTCAGTACTTC. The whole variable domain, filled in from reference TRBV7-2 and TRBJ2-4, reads GAGVSQSPSNKVTEKGKDVELRCDPISGHTALYWYRQSLGQGLEFLIYFQGNSAPDKSGLPSDRFSAERTGGSVSTLTIQRTQQEDSAVYLCASSSDRGQNIQYFGAGTRLSVL.